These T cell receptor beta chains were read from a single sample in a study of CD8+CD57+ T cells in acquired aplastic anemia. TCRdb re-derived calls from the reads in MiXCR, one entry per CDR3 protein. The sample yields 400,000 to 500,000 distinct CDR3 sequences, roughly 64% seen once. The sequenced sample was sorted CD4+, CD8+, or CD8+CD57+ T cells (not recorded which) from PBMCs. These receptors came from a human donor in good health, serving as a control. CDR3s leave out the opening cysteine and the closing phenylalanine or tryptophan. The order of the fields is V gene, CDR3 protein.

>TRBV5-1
ASSLTRTNTEAF
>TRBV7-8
ASSLVTPGLSHE
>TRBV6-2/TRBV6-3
ASSYSSGGAPVAQF
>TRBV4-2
ASSQAPDNSYEQY
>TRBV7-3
ASSSGAGGCTETF
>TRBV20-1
GARDGVGETQY
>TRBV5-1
ASSLAASETDEQF
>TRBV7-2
ASSTSRGSYGSTY
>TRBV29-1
SVEAGTY
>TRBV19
ASSIRPVSGTGAPDTQY
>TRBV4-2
TVREPGANVLT
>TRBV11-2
ASSLPLINNEKLF
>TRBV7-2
ASSPREPLGTSSLT
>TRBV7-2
ASSLGTGYGNTIY
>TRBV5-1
ASSWDGGPTTEAF
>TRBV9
ASSVAPQLNQPQH
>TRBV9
ASSVGSGTGGIEAF
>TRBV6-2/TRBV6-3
ASSYPVSYEQY
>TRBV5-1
ASSRNSGSQETQY
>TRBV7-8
ASRPSGLDTQY
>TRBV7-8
ASSPPGTGGSGYEQY
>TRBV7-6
ASSLAGASTDTQY
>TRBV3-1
ASSQNRGYEQY
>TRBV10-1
ASSEIQGGVNEQY
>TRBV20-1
SARGQFGTEAF
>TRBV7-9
ASSVGLSTVSQY
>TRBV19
ASSPSQGGHNEQY
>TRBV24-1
ATSDLWQGGYT
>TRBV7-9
ASSVGQTNTGELF
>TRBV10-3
AISELGNTEAF
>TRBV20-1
SAKTRQVAYEQY
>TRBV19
ASTPGDPGEGNTIY
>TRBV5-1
ASSLGDGDNDKLF
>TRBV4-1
ASSQRDSTDTQY
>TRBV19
ASSLDSVQETQY
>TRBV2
ASGSGTQTYGYT
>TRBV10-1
ASSSLEGTEAF
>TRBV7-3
ASSLRGRGETQY
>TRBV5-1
ASSPDRGLFLVAF
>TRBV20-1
SAGIIELNTEAY
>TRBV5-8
ASSLRTQPQH
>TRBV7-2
ASRFGRDRTHYGYT
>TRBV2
ASSPGTGASTDTQY
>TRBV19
VSSMVHTGTEAF
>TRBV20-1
SARLPPYSDEQY
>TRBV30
AWSVQYSPLH
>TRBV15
ATSRDLDQPQH
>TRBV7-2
ASSPGESYGYT
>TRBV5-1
AGISSLNHNEQF
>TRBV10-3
ATRAGGTQETQY
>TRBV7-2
ASSLVARGQGGY
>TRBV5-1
ASSHPGGVSQY
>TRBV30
AWSPRLSSYNEQF